This T cell receptor (beta chain) stems from a study of blood T cell repertoires in COVID-19. Whole-study context: PBMCs, B-cell-depleted T cells, or T cells were the source of the cDNA or gDNA that made up the material.

This CDR3 region has 12 residues. V gave up 1 base and J gave up 7 bases, with 5 bases separating them. CDR1 is GTSNPN, CDR2 SVGIG, per germline (reference sequence). This clone was found once. The method was immunoSEQ multiplex PCR; TCRdb's version includes in-frame clones alone and lacks a portion of them. Here the sample spans roughly 190,000 clones, roughly 87% being singletons. The source material was peripheral blood. The clonotype was recovered from a man aged 55 to 70 with active or convalescent COVID-19. The gene calls are TRBV30 and TRBJ1-6, with D uncertain. The CDR3 protein is CAWSALNSPLHF. The CDR3 DNA is TGTGCCTGGAGTGCTTTAAATTCACCCCTCCACTTT.